This TCR beta chain is drawn from a study of blood T cells in healthy people across ages. This CDR3 is 12 amino acids long. From germline, CDR1 is SQVTM and CDR2 ANQGSEA. Trimming took 7 bases from V and 4 from J, leaving 12 bases between them. Through a sample-barcoded 5' primer and a J-beta primer mix, a second PCR was run for roughly 7 to 11 cycles. In TCRdb, the 5' RACE reads were re-called with MiXCR into one record per CDR3 protein. The sample consists of approximately 580,000 distinct CDR3 sequences, approximately 25% of them appearing once. Separately, the same data were catalogued under a study of T cells of mothers and their children.

The specimen was blood. The chain recombines TRBV29-1 with TRBJ2-3; a weak D match, TRBD1 (6 bases). The sequence derives from a boy aged 5-17 years in good health. Written as DNA, the CDR3 is TGCAGCGCTGGGTCAGGGGCAGATACGCAGTATTTT. It specifies CSAGSGADTQYF.